This T cell receptor (beta chain) is from a study of blood T cell repertoires in COVID-19. As for the study in general: In each case, the material was cDNA or gDNA derived from T cells, B-cell-depleted T cells, or PBMCs.

Adults between about 18 and 95 years of age took part from about two dozen US areas. Categorization into cohorts depended on clinical history that participants reported. Generated by immunoSEQ multiplex PCR, the TCRdb table keeps only in-frame clones and is missing some. This table holds fewer than 400,000 clones, under 90% found once. Per germline, CDR1 KGHSH and CDR2 LQKENI. This CDR3 has 14 amino acids. V shed 4 bases and J 1 base; nucleotides not matched to a gene: 3. The source is a man under 40 who had recovered from COVID-19. Specimen: PBMCs or T cells enriched from blood (not recorded which). The gene calls are TRBV18 and TRBJ2-7, with TRBD1 matching over 8 bases. CDR3 bases: TGTGCCAGCTCACAGGGACAGGAATCCTACGAGCAGTACTTC. Translation gives CASSQGQESYEQYF.